This paragraph covers one T cell receptor beta chain sequence. The CDR3 consists of 12 residues. The V end was cut by 5 bases, the J end by 3 bases, with 5 bases between. Germline V gene data show CDR1 as MNHEY and CDR2 as SVGAGI. The sample is drawn from a study of blood T cell repertoires in COVID-19. Looking at the study overall: The United States, Italy and Spain were the sources of the acute and convalescent COVID-19 samples.

Some clones are missing from TCRdb's copy, which holds only in-frame ones; the method was immunoSEQ multiplex PCR. The sample carries around 250,000 clones, about 90% recorded once. The rearrangement uses TRBV6-5 and TRBJ1-3; D is undetermined. The origin of this receptor is a man aged 55 to 70 with acute or convalescent COVID-19. Sequencing used peripheral blood. The CDR3 sequence: CASSTDGNTIYF. CDR3 DNA: TGTGCCAGCAGTACAGATGGAAACACCATATATTTT.